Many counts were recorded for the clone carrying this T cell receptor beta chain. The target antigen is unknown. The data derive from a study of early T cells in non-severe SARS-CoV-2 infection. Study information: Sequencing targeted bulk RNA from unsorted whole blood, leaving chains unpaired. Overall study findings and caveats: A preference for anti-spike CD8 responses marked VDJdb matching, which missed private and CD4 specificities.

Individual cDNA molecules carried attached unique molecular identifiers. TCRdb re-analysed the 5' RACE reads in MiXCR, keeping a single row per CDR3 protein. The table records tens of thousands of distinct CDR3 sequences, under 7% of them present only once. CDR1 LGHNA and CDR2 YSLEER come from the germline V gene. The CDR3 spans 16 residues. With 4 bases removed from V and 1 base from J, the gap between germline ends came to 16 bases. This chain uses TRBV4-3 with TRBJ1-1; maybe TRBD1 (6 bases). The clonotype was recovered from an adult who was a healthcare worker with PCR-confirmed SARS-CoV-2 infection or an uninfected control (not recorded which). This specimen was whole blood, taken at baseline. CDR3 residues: CASSLPRGGQNTEAFF. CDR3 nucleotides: TGCGCCAGCAGCCTCCCCCGGGGGGGGCAGAACACTGAAGCTTTCTTT.